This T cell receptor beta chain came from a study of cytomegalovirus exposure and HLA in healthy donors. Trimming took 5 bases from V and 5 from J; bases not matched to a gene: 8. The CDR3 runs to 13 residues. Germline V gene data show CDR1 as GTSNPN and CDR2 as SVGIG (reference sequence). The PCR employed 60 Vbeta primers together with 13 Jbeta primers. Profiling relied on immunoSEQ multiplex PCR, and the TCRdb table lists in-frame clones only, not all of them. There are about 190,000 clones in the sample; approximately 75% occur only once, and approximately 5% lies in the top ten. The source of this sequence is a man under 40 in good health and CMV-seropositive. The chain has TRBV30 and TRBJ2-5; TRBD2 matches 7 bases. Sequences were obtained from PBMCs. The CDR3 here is CAWEAGLTETQYF. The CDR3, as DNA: TGTGCCTGGGAAGCGGGGTTGACGGAGACCCAGTACTTC.